This T cell receptor beta chain appears in the sequencing data of a study of CD8 T cells in Susac syndrome. RNA, at roughly 0.45 to 1 ug, was reverse transcribed with random hexamers. The immunoSEQ assay covered 54 Vbeta and 13 Jbeta segments for CDR3. TCRdb fed the immunoSEQ multiplex PCR reads into MiXCR, producing one record per CDR3 protein. Here the sample spans hundreds of thousands of distinct CDR3 sequences, around 95% being singletons. While CD8+ and CD4+ T cells were isolated negatively, TEMRA cells were enriched by FACS. Looked up from germline, CDR1 is SGHVS and CDR2 is FNYEAQ. V was trimmed by 4 bases and J by 4 bases, leaving 9 bases between them. This CDR3 region has 13 residues.

The sequence came from a human donor with multiple sclerosis. Sequencing used CD4+ T cells from PBMCs. The rearrangement joins TRBV7-6 to TRBJ2-3; D is unclear. The CDR3 sequence: CASSSGIADTQYF. Here the CDR3 DNA reads TGTGCCAGCAGCTCTGGTATTGCAGATACGCAGTATTTT.